The T cell receptor beta chain described here comes from a study of shared clonotypes between healthy human individuals. This clone has just a few counts. Every one of the donors was a Caucasian adult that lived in Nashville, Tennessee. This CDR3 contains 14 residues. V shed 4 bases and J 1 base; nucleotides not matched to a gene: 4. The germline V gene encodes CDR1 SGDLS and CDR2 YYNGEE. Execution of the assay was at deep level. Measured with immunoSEQ multiplex PCR; TCRdb has only the in-frame clones, and not every one. The sample lists about 2.4 million clones; roughly 93% were seen once. The TCR originated in a man aged 18 to 30 in good health. Some clones in this sample may be carry-over from other donors' samples. Material for sequencing was naive CD4+ T cells from PBMCs. Documented subset: CD45RA+ positively selected. The rearrangement joins TRBV9 to TRBJ1-2; 7 nucleotides agree with TRBD1. The CDR3 DNA is TGTGCCAGCAGCCTCGGACAGGTTAACTATGGCTACACCTTC. Translated, it gives CASSLGQVNYGYTF. Complete variable domain (other parts from reference TRBV9 and TRBJ1-2): DSGVTQTPKHLITATGQRVTLRCSPRSGDLSVYWYQQSLDQGLQFLIQYYNGEERAKGNILERFSAQQFPDLHSELNLSSLELGDSALYFCASSLGQVNYGYTFGSGTRLTVV.